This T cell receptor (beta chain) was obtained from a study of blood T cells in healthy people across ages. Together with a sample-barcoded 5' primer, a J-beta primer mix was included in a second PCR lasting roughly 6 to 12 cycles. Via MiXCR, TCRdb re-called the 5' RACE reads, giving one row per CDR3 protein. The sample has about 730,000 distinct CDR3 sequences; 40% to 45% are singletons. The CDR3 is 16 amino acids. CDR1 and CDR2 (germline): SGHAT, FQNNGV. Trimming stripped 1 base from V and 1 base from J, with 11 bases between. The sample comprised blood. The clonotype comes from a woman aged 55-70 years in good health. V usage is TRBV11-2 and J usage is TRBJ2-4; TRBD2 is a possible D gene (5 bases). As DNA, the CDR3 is TGTGCCAGCAGCTTAGCGGGGAGAGGGGCCAAAAACATTCAGTACTTC. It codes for CASSLAGRGAKNIQYF.